These 2 T cell receptor beta chains originate from one sample sequenced in a study of T cells in women clearing cervical HPV infection. The assay was immunoSEQ multiplex PCR, and TCRdb's table has in-frame clones only and misses some. The table lists fewer than 35,000 clones. The specimen sequenced was blood buffy coat. The receptors derive from a woman between 18 and 69 years old with a cervical HPV16 infection that either progressed to CIN3+ or cleared (not recorded which).

In regard to this clone: Read sequence stops 3 residues before the CDR3 end, and the germline J gene provides the missing end. The V gene is TRBV20-1, the J gene TRBJ2-3, with D perhaps TRBD1 (5 bases). CDR1 and CDR2 from the germline V gene are DFQATT and SNEGSKA (reference sequence). V shed 5 bases and J shed 5 bases, with 14 bases lying between them. The CDR3 contains 13 residues. CDR3 DNA, as far as it was read: TGCAGTGCTCCCCCCTGGGGCGGAGATACG. This translates into CSAPPWGGDT. In full, the CDR3 reads CSAPPWGGDTQYF.

As to this clone: The read is 3 residues too short to cover the CDR3 end, so that end is filled in from the germline J gene. The chain has TRBV19 and TRBJ2-3; 10 bases match TRBD1. Germline V gene data show CDR1 as LNHDA and CDR2 as SQIVND (reference sequence). V shed 3 bases, J shed 4 bases, and the junction held 4 bases outside the gene matches. The CDR3 has 15 amino acids. CDR3 amino acids: CASSMGQGYADTQYF. The sequenced part of the CDR3 DNA is TGTGCCAGTAGTATGGGACAGGGGTACGCAGATACG.